The 12 T cell receptor beta chains in this list originate from one sample, sequenced in a study of blood T cell repertoires in COVID-19. Some clones are missing from TCRdb's copy, which holds only in-frame ones; the method was immunoSEQ multiplex PCR. The table records 150,000 to 200,000 clones, about 88% of them present only once. The specimen sequenced was peripheral blood. The receptors were gathered from a human donor in a cohort sampled during active COVID-19.

The chain employs TRBV29-1 and TRBJ1-2; D unclear. The CDR3 is 13 residues long. The V end was cut by 0 bases, the J end by 4 bases, with 9 bases between. CDR1 is SQVTM, CDR2 ANQGSEA, per germline. This chain's CDR3 is CSVEDRASYGYTF. The CDR3, as DNA: TGCAGCGTTGAAGATAGAGCGTCCTATGGCTACACCTTC.

V is TRBV19 and J is TRBJ2-6; D ambiguous. The germline CDR1 and CDR2 sequences are LNHDA and SQIVND (reference sequence). The V and J ends lost 7 bases and 1 base respectively, with 8 bases between them. The CDR3 contains 14 residues. The CDR3 DNA follows: TGTGCCAGTATCCGTACATCTGGGGCCAACGTCCTGACTTTC. This sequence encodes CASIRTSGANVLTF. Full variable domain (missing parts from reference TRBV19 and TRBJ2-6): DGGITQSPKYLFRKEGQNVTLSCEQNLNHDAMYWYRQDPGQGLRLIYYSQIVNDFQKGDIAEGYSVSREKKESFPLTVTSAQKNPTAFYLCASIRTSGANVLTFGAGSRLTVL.

This chain's CDR3 is CARSPGLDTGELFF. The CDR3 DNA reads as TGTGCCAGAAGCCCCGGACTAGATACCGGGGAGCTGTTTTTT. The J gene is TRBJ2-2, the V gene TRBV5-3; 7 bases agree with TRBD2. Being an ORF, TRBV5-3 has a function that is uncertain. This CDR3 has 14 residues. J lost 5 bases, V lost 4 bases, and 5 bases had no gene match.

In this sample, this clone turned up a few times. The V and J genes are TRBV14 and TRBJ1-2; no clear D. Trimming stripped 4 bases from V and 0 bases from J, with 6 bases between. Germline CDR1 reads SGHDN; CDR2 reads FVKESK. CDR3 length: 13 residues. The CDR3 nucleotides are TGTGCCAGCAGCCGCGAAGCTAACTATGGCTACACCTTC. This codes for CASSREANYGYTF.

The chain employs TRBV21-1 and TRBJ1-1; the table assigns TRBD1, which was not confirmed against the DNA. TRBV21-1 is described as a pseudogene. The CDR3 consists of 14 residues. Written as DNA, the CDR3 is TGTGCCAGCAGCAAAACAGGGGGCAGCACTGAAGCTTTCTTT. Its translation: CASSKTGGSTEAFF.

The chain carries TRBV18 and TRBJ1-5, with 9 bases lining up with TRBD1. Germline values: CDR1 KGHSH, CDR2 LQKENI. J gave up 3 bases and V 4 bases, and 4 bases lay outside the gene matches. This CDR3 is 15 amino acids long. CDR3 coding DNA: TGTGCCAGCTCACGGACAGGGGATACCAATCAGCCCCAGCATTTT. It is translated as CASSRTGDTNQPQHF.

The gene calls are TRBV7-9 and TRBJ1-4; D is unresolved. V was trimmed by 3 bases and J by 0 bases, leaving 11 bases between them. CDR1 and CDR2 (germline): SEHNR, FQNEAQ (reference sequence). The CDR3 has 16 amino acids. The CDR3 loop reads CASSLTGQATNEKLFF. CDR3 coding DNA: TGTGCCAGCAGCTTGACCGGTCAGGCAACTAATGAAAAACTGTTTTTT.

The chain carries TRBV7-2 and TRBJ2-7, with D perhaps matching TRBD2 (6 bases). Germline V gene sequence: CDR1 SGHTA, CDR2 FQGNSA. This CDR3 is 14 amino acids long. V shed 1 base and J shed 5 bases, with 12 bases lying between them. DNA for the CDR3: TGTGCCAGCAGCTTAGGCTACGGGAGAAACGAGCAGTACTTC. Protein: CASSLGYGRNEQYF.

The J gene is TRBJ1-5, the V gene TRBV27; maybe TRBD1 (6 bases). The germline V gene has CDR1 MNHEY and CDR2 SMNVEV (reference sequence). V lost 5 bases and J 2 bases, leaving 10 bases between the germline ends. This CDR3 contains 14 residues. CDR3 sequence (DNA): TGTGCCAGCAGTCGAGAGGGGGGCAATCAGCCCCAGCATTTT. Its translation is CASSREGGNQPQHF.

V gene TRBV18 combines with J gene TRBJ2-7, with 12 bases fitting TRBD1. The CDR3 has 15 residues. Germline loops: CDR1 KGHSH, CDR2 LQKENI. The J segment lost 5 bases and the V segment lost 2 bases, leaving 4 bases of the junction unmatched. The CDR3 DNA is TGTGCCAGCTCACCAGGGACAGGGGGCAGGAACGAGCAGTACTTC. Translating it yields CASSPGTGGRNEQYF.

This chain connects TRBV24-1 to TRBJ1-3, with 8 positions matching TRBD1. The CDR3 is 16 amino acids. CDR1 KGHDR and CDR2 SFDVKD come from the germline V gene. V was clipped by 0 bases and J by 8 bases; unmatched bases: 8. The CDR3 nucleotides are TGTGCCACCAGTGATTTGCGGGACAGGCGGTTAGACACCATATATTTT. This translates into CATSDLRDRRLDTIYF.

The chain recombines TRBV5-4 with TRBJ2-1; the D gene is possibly TRBD2 (6 bases). Germline-derived CDR1 and CDR2 are SGHNT and YYREEE (reference sequence). The germline V and J ends were trimmed by 4 bases and 5 bases, with 13 bases remaining between them. The CDR3 consists of 14 residues. The CDR3 nucleotides read TGTGCCAGCAGCCCCGGGTCGGGGGACAATGAGCAGTTCTTC. It codes for CASSPGSGDNEQFF.